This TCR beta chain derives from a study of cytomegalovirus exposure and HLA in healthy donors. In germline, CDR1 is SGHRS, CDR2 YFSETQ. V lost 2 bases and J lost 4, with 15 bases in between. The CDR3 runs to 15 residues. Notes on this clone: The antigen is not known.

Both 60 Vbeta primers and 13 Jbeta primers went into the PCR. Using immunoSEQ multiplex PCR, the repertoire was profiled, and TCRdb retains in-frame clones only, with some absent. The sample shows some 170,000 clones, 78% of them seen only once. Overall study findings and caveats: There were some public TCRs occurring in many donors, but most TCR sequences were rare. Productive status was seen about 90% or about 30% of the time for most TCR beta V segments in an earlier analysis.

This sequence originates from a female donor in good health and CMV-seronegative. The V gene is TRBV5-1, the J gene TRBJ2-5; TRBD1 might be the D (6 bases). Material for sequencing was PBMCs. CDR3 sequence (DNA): TGCGCCAGCAGCTTCTCACCTACAGGGACAGAGACCCAGTACTTC. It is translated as CASSFSPTGTETQYF.